This TCR beta chain was identified during a study of glioma-infiltrating T cells after dendritic cell vaccination. This clone was recorded a few times. The CDR3 is made up of 15 amino acids. Trimming cost V 1 base and J 0 bases, with 7 bases left between them. The V gene's germline CDR1 is SEHNR and CDR2 FQNEAQ (reference sequence). The assay was immunoSEQ multiplex PCR, and TCRdb's table has in-frame clones only and misses some. The table records about 73,000 clones, roughly 80% of them present only once. Material: blood, obtained before dendritic cell vaccination. V usage is TRBV7-9 and J usage is TRBJ1-3, with D unclear. The sequence derives from a human donor with glioblastoma. The CDR3 DNA reads as TGTGCCAGCAGCTTAGAACTATACTCTGGAAACACCATATATTTT. Protein product: CASSLELYSGNTIYF.